This T cell receptor beta chain was documented in a study of OX40 agonist ivuxolimab in advanced cancers. Study information: Hepatocellular carcinoma, melanoma, renal cell or head and neck cancer occurred in dose-escalation patients. The mean age was roughly 60 years, ranging from 23 to 79, with over 70% of participants male.

The germline V gene encodes CDR1 MNHEY and CDR2 SMNVEV (reference sequence). V dropped 3 bases and J dropped 3 bases, with 15 bases sitting between them. CDR3 length: 15 residues. Clones were sequenced by immunoSEQ multiplex PCR, and TCRdb holds only the in-frame ones, with some missing. The profile shows 30,000 to 35,000 clones, roughly 80% of them singletons. This clone was seen only once. No antigen is known for it. Findings and limits, study-wide: Individuals who were partial responders at 0.1-3.0 mg/kg had clonal expansion that ranked among the lowest. The CD4+ and CD8+ T cells in the blood had expanded clonally by week 6 at 0.1 to 3.0 mg/kg.

The chain is built from TRBV27 and TRBJ2-7, with a tentative D call TRBD2 (6 bases). The receptor's source is an adult with an advanced solid tumor such as melanoma, head and neck, liver or kidney cancer. Sequenced here: CD4+ or CD8+ T cells sorted from blood, sampled in a trial of the OX40 agonist ivuxolimab. In DNA form, the CDR3 reads TGTGCCAGCAGTTTGTGGGGCGGGGAGTTCTACGAGCAGTACTTC. Translation gives CASSLWGGEFYEQYF.